Sequencing of this TCR beta chain was carried out in a study of blood T cell repertoires in COVID-19. Methods used by the authors: Counts of nucleated cells, estimated from reference gene primer amplification, were obtained. Sequencing used immunoSEQ multiplex PCR; TCRdb keeps in-frame clones, though not all of them. That table is the source of V, J and clone size, and D and trimming were worked out from the DNA. The profile shows approximately 150,000 clones, less than 90% of them singletons. Patients of the Seattle cohort, enrolled during active infection, were followed longitudinally. Input material: peripheral blood. This receptor was taken from a human donor with COVID-19, enrolled during active disease. The donor label of this sample is uncertain.

CDR3 coding DNA: TGTGCCAGCTTCCGGGATCCTAGGAACGAAAAACTGTTTTTT. Its protein product is CASFRDPRNEKLFF. The chain couples TRBV18 to TRBJ1-4; D unresolved. V lost 7 bases and J lost 8, with 17 bases in between. Per germline, CDR1 KGHSH and CDR2 LQKENI. The CDR3 loop spans 14 amino acids.